These T cell receptor beta chains were read from a single sample in a study of blood T cell repertoires in COVID-19. Here immunoSEQ multiplex PCR was the method, and the copy in TCRdb shows in-frame clones only, minus some. Of around 60,000 clones in the sample, around 70% were seen once. The sequenced sample consisted of peripheral blood. The receptors originated from a woman between 70 and 85 years old with COVID-19, enrolled during active disease. Both conserved end residues are trimmed from each CDR3.

J | V | CDR3
TRBJ2-5 | TRBV7-9 | ASSPGTSGVQETQY
TRBJ2-2 | TRBV12-5 | ASGLGLAGAGGELF
TRBJ2-1 | TRBV6-5 | ASSYQRASSYNEQF
TRBJ2-2 | TRBV7-8 | ASSPLWTVNTGELF
TRBJ2-7 | TRBV10-1 | ASRDRPELSYEQY
TRBJ2-7 | TRBV20-1 | SASPMTKYYEQY
TRBJ2-5 | TRBV19 | ASSPSGGYQETQY
TRBJ2-1 | TRBV6-2/TRBV6-3 | ASSQWDRGLYNEQF
TRBJ1-3 | TRBV11-2 | ASSFRRSSGNTIY
TRBJ1-1 | TRBV9 | ASSLRQKNTEAF
TRBJ1-5 | TRBV6-1 | ASSEQRVGNQPQH
TRBJ2-3 | TRBV7-3 | ASSLRGALAGATDTQY
TRBJ2-1 | TRBV19 | ASSIAGGNNEQF
TRBJ2-1 | TRBV6-2/TRBV6-3 | ASSYVQAKLTNEQF
TRBJ1-2 | TRBV29-1 | SVLGTANYGYT
TRBJ1-1 | TRBV4-1 | ASSQDLGGARTEAF
TRBJ2-2 | TRBV24-1 | ATSGGRTGELF
TRBJ2-5 | TRBV2 | ASRNWGEETQY
TRBJ1-4 | TRBV15 | ATSSRPLIEGEKLF
TRBJ2-1 | TRBV28 | ASSLQGAGYNEQF
TRBJ1-3 | TRBV2 | ASSPDRSGNTIY
TRBJ2-1 | TRBV18 | ASSPLGDEQF
TRBJ2-1 | TRBV11-3 | ASSLFDKPYNEQF
TRBJ1-3 | TRBV5-1 | ASSMPGQGNTIY
TRBJ2-2 | TRBV7-2 | ASSLAGGPSTGELF
TRBJ2-3 | TRBV7-8 | ASSRGSSTDTQY
TRBJ2-1 | TRBV10-1 | ASRTGTSGRVQF
TRBJ2-7 | TRBV18 | ASSDLGGEQY
TRBJ2-6 | TRBV7-9 | ASSLDRGITGANVLT
TRBJ1-5 | TRBV6-5 | ASSPGPQPQH
TRBJ2-5 | TRBV7-2 | ASSFSSDRGETQY
TRBJ1-5 | TRBV24-1 | ATSGTGNQPQH
TRBJ2-1 | TRBV5-1 | ASSPGTSGSHEQF
TRBJ2-3 | TRBV7-9 | ASSMDRGLTDTQY
TRBJ2-7 | TRBV19 | ASRPGTGVGEQY
TRBJ2-1 | TRBV7-9 | ASSLVGSGVNEQF
TRBJ1-2 | TRBV6-1 | ASSEDSSIGYT
TRBJ2-5 | TRBV11-2 | ASSRQLETQY
TRBJ1-1 | TRBV4-2 | ASSPTTGRLNTEAF
TRBJ1-2 | TRBV3-1/TRBV3-2 | ASSQWLVYT
TRBJ1-6 | TRBV5-8 | ASSFRQGGNSPLH
TRBJ2-7 | TRBV12-3/TRBV12-4 | ASILRGAYEQY
TRBJ1-5 | TRBV7-8 | ASSADSRAGQPQH
TRBJ2-1 | TRBV5-1 | ASSLASGGILYNEQF
TRBJ2-2 | TRBV11-2 | ASSGRTSGFTGELF
TRBJ1-3 | TRBV7-9 | ASSPVRLTSGNTIY
TRBJ1-1 | TRBV7-2 | ASSRLPTGNTEAF
TRBJ1-1 | TRBV19 | ASRWDRNTEAF
TRBJ2-2 | TRBV7-2 | ASSPSPTGRKTGELF